This T cell receptor (beta chain) was sequenced in a study of regulatory T cells in long-lasting Graves disease. Whole-study results and caveats: For persistent Graves' patients, TCR diversity was lower than for newly diagnosed ones. Analysis covered peripheral blood alone, not thyroid tissue.

Investigators prepared the TCR beta libraries by applying iRepertoire HTBI primers and Arm-PCR of CDR3 regions. TCRdb re-derived calls from the multiplex PCR reads in MiXCR, one entry per CDR3 protein. Here the sample spans roughly 440,000 distinct CDR3 sequences, about 15% being singletons. CDR1 and CDR2 from the germline V gene are MNHEY and SVGAGI. The CDR3 spans 15 residues. The V gene lost 4 bases and the J gene lost 0 bases, with 12 bases spanning the gap. Worth noting for this clonotype: What it binds is not known. This sequence may be a read error, since a much larger clone differs from it by one base. The conserved phenylalanine or tryptophan is not found at the CDR3 terminus, so this likely reflects a read error.

Time point described: newly diagnosed GD, antithyroid drugs for less than 3 months. After RNA was extracted from PBMCs, the TCR library was made from it. These sequences were also reported in another study, on T cells in Graves' hyperthyroidism and ophthalmopathy.

This sample comprised peripheral blood mononuclear cells (PBMCs), obtained at new diagnosis, from a patient treated with antithyroid drugs. V usage is TRBV6-5 and J usage is TRBJ1-1; D is ambiguous. The clonotype comes from a woman younger than 35 with Graves disease. CDR3 bases: TGTGCCAGCAGTTTTCGAGGTACTTTGAACACTGAAGCTTTCCTT. It is translated as CASSFRGTLNTEAFL.